This T cell receptor (beta chain) was profiled in a study of regulatory T cells in long-lasting Graves disease. The CDR3 length is 14 residues. Between the trimmed V and J ends, which lost 0 bases and 0 bases, there was a span of 6 bases. Germline CDR1 is MGHRA and CDR2 is YSYEKL. Arm-PCR of CDR3 regions and iRepertoire HTBI primers were used to build TCR beta libraries. TCRdb fed the multiplex PCR reads into MiXCR, producing one record per CDR3 protein. The table has some 500,000 distinct CDR3 sequences, approximately 13% seen once. Time point given: newly diagnosed GD, antithyroid drugs for less than 3 months. The TCR library was made from RNA extracted from PBMCs. These data were likewise used in another study, on T cells in Graves' hyperthyroidism and ophthalmopathy. From that report: Among the patients, aged 18 to 65, hyperthyroidism was newly diagnosed and had lasted under 2 months. During a first-round RT-PCR of the TCR CDR3, the HTBI primer set was used. Ophthalmopathy stood apart from stable hyperthyroidism in a 13 V-J model.

This receptor was taken from a man aged 30 to 39 with Graves disease. The sequencing used peripheral blood mononuclear cells (PBMCs), collected at new diagnosis, from a patient treated with antithyroid drugs. The chain links TRBV4-1 to TRBJ2-7; D call uncertain. The DNA of the CDR3 is TGCGCCAGCAGCCAAGATGGGTTCTCCTACGAGCAGTACTTC. Translating gives CASSQDGFSYEQYF.